This TCR beta chain was captured in a study of Graves' ophthalmopathy and Graves' hyperthyroidism. A word on this clonotype: Its antigen is unidentified.

Study results and limitations: Classification of ophthalmopathy versus stable hyperthyroidism by a 13-signature model yielded approximately 90% sensitivity and around 81% specificity.

This CDR3 comprises 13 residues. From germline, CDR1 is MNHNY and CDR2 SVGAGI (reference sequence). V lost 6 bases to trimming and J lost 8 bases; unmatched junction nucleotides: 5. RNA transcripts were the template, and TCR beta CDR3 regions were amplified from them. After a first-round RT-PCR with HTBI primers, a second-round multiplex PCR was run. MiXCR was run by TCRdb on the multiplex PCR reads, yielding one entry per CDR3 protein. The data contain over 650,000 distinct CDR3 sequences, roughly 39% of them singletons. Sequenced material: peripheral blood. The receptor's source is an adult man with Graves' ophthalmopathy. The chain has TRBV6-6 and TRBJ1-2; 11 bases align to TRBD1. The CDR3 DNA is TGTGCCAGCAGAGGACAGGGGGCAGGCGGCTACACCTTC. This encodes CASRGQGAGGYTF.